Given below is one TCR beta chain in context. The sample belongs to a study of cytotoxic CD8 clonotypes in ibrutinib-treated CLL. The CDR3 totals 15 residues. Germline V gene lookup returns CDR1 MNHEY and CDR2 SMNVEV (reference sequence). The germline V and J ends were trimmed by 5 bases and 4 bases, with 15 bases remaining between them. Measured with immunoSEQ multiplex PCR; TCRdb has only the in-frame clones, and not every one. This table holds 90,000 to 95,000 clones, approximately 80% found once. Sequences were derived from PBMCs, sampled after 24 months of ibrutinib treatment. The chain is built from TRBV27 and TRBJ1-3; no definite D call. The clonotype was recovered from a human donor with chronic lymphocytic leukemia. The CDR3 nucleotides are TGTGCCAGCAGTCCCCAGCGGTTGGCCGGAAACACCATATATTTT. Amino acid sequence: CASSPQRLAGNTIYF.